This T cell receptor beta chain emerged from a study of blood T cell repertoires in COVID-19. Across the whole study: Spain, Italy and the United States supplied samples that represented acute and convalescent COVID-19. PBMCs, B-cell-depleted T cells, or T cells were the source of the cDNA or gDNA that made up the material.

Germline V CDR1 and CDR2: LGHDT, YNNKEL (reference sequence). Trimming took 2 bases from V and 5 from J, leaving 12 bases between them. CDR3 length equals 15 residues. How the authors handled the data: By means of reference gene primer amplification, nucleated cell counts were estimated. Profiled with immunoSEQ multiplex PCR; TCRdb holds only in-frame clones, not every one. V, J and clone size are those of that table, while D and trimming were read from the DNA. This sample yields 25,000 or so clones, of which 83% are seen a single time; over 20% belongs to the top ten. The chain uses TRBV3-1 (or the pseudogene TRBV3-2) and TRBJ2-2, with D possibly matching TRBD1 (6 bases). Sequencing was done on a sample of peripheral blood. The receptor was isolated from a human donor in a cohort sampled during active COVID-19. The CDR3 region has the DNA TGTGCCAGCAGCCAACTTCCTACAGGGACCGGGGAGCTGTTTTTT. Its protein product is CASSQLPTGTGELFF.